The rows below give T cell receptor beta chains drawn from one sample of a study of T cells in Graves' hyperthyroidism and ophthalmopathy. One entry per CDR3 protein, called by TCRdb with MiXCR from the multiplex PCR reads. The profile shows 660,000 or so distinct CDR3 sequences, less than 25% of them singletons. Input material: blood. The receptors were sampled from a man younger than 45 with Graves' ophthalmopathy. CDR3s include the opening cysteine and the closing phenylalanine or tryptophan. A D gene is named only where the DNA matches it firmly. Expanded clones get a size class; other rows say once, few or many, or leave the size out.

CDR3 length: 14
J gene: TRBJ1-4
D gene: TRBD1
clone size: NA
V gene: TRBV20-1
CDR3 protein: CSAGSGQGKGKLFF
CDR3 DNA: TGCAGTGCTGGCTCGGGACAGGGTAAAGGAAAACTGTTTTTT

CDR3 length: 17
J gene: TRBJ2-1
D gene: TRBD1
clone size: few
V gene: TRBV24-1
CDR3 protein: CATSDRTGGFLDNEQFF
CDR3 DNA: TGTGCCACCAGTGACCGGACAGGGGGTTTTTTGGACAATGAGCAGTTCTTC

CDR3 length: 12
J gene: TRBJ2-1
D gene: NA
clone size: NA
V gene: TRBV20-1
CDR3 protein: CSGLVVHNEQFF
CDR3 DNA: TGCAGTGGATTAGTGGTCCACAATGAGCAGTTCTTC

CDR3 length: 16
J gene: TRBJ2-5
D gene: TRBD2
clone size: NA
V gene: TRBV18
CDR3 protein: CASSPNPAGVRETQYF
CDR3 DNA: TGTGCCAGCTCACCAAATCCAGCGGGGGTCAGAGAGACCCAGTACTTC

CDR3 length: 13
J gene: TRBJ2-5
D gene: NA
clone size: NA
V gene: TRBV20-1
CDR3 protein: CSASRKWEETQYF
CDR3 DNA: TGCAGTGCTAGCCGTAAGTGGGAAGAGACCCAGTACTTC

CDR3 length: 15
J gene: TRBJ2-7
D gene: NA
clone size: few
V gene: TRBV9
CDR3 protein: CASSVSTGVNTEQYF
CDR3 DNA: TGTGCCAGCAGCGTATCTACGGGAGTAAACACCGAGCAGTACTTC

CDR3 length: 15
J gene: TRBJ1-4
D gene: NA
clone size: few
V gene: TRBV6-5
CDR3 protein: CASSYSNSNNEKLFF
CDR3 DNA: TGTGCCAGCAGTTACTCTAACAGCAATAATGAAAAACTGTTTTTT

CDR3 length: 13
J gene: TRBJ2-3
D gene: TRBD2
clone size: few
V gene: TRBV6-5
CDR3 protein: CASSYGGRNTQYF
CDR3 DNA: TGTGCCAGCAGTTACGGCGGGAGAAATACGCAGTATTTT

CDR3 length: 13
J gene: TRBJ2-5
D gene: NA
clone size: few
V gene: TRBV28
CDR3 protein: CASNPGVEETQYF
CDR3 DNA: TGTGCCAGCAATCCAGGGGTGGAAGAGACCCAGTACTTC

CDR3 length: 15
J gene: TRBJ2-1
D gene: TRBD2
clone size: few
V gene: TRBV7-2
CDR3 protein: CASSLNAGGRNEQFF
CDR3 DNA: TGTGCCAGCAGCTTAAATGCGGGAGGGAGGAATGAGCAGTTCTTC

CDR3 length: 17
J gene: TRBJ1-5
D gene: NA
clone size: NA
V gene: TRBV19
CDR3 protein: CASSTRGQDYSNQPQHF
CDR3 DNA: TGTGCCAGTAGTACACGAGGGCAGGACTATAGCAATCAGCCCCAGCATTTT

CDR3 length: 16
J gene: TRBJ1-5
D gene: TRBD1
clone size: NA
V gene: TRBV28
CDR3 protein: CASSSGQGATNQPQHF
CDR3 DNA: TGTGCCAGCAGCTCGGGACAGGGGGCGACGAATCAGCCCCAGCATTTT

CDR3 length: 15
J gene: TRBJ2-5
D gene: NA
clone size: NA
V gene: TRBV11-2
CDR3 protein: CASSLGGPGMETQYF
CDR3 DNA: TGTGCCAGCAGCTTAGGCGGTCCCGGGATGGAGACCCAGTACTTC

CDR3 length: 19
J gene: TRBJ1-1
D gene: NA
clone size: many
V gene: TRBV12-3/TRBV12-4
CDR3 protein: CASSLVEGRILQKNTEAFF
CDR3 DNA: TGTGCCAGCAGTTTAGTCGAGGGGCGCATACTCCAGAAGAACACTGAAGCTTTCTTT

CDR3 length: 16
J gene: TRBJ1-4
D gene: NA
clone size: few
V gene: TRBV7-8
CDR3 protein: CASSQGHPEFNEKLFF
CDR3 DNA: TGTGCCAGCAGCCAAGGACACCCTGAATTTAATGAAAAACTGTTTTTT

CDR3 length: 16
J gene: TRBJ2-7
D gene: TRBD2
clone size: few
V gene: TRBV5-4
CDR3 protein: CASSPGLGATSYEQYF
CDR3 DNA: TGTGCCAGCAGCCCGGGACTAGGGGCTACCTCCTACGAGCAGTACTTC

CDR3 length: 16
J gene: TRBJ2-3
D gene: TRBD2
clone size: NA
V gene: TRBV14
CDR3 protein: CAGSPLAGGLLDTQYF
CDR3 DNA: TGTGCCGGCAGCCCATTAGCGGGAGGCTTGTTAGATACGCAGTATTTT

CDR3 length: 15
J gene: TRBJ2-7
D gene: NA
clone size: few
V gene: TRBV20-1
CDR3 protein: CSARDPRRSGYEQYF
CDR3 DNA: TGCAGTGCTAGAGATCCCCGACGCTCCGGCTACGAGCAGTACTTC

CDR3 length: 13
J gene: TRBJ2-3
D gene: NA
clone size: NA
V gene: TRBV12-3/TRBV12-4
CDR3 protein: CASSGGIPGTQYF
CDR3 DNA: TGTGCCAGCAGTGGGGGGATCCCCGGTACGCAGTATTTT

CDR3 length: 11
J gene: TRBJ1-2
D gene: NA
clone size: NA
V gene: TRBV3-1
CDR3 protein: CASRDQKGYTF
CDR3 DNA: TGTGCCAGCAGGGACCAAAAGGGCTACACCTTC

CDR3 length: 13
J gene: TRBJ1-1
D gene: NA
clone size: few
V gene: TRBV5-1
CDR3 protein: CASSPLVDTEAFF
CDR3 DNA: TGCGCCAGCAGCCCGCTAGTGGACACTGAAGCTTTCTTT

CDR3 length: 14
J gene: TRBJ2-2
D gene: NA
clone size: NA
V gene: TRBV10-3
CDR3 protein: CAIRVRDGTGELFF
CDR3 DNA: TGTGCCATCAGAGTCAGGGACGGCACCGGGGAGCTGTTTTTT

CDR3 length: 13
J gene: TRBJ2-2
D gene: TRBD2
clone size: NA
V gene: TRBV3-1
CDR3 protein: CASIGRETGELFF
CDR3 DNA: TGTGCCAGCATCGGGCGGGAGACCGGGGAGCTGTTTTTT

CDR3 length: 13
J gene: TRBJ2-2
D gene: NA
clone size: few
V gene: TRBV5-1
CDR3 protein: CASTGGVSGELFF
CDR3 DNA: TGCGCCAGCACCGGCGGAGTTAGCGGGGAGCTGTTTTTT

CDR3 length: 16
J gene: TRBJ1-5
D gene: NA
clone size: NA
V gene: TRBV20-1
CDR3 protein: CSARAKGFGGNQPQHF
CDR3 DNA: TGCAGTGCTAGGGCGAAGGGATTTGGGGGCAATCAGCCCCAGCATTTT

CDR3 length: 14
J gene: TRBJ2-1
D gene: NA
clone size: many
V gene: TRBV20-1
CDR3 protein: CSAALGDLYNEQFF
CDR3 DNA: TGCAGTGCTGCCTTGGGGGATTTATACAATGAGCAGTTCTTC

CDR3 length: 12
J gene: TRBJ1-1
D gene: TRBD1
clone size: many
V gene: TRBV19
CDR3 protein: CASRQGSTEAFF
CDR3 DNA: TGTGCCAGCCGACAGGGGTCCACTGAAGCTTTCTTT

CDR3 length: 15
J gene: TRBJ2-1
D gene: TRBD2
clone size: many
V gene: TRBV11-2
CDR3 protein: CASRPPGLANNEQFF
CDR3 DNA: TGTGCCAGCAGACCACCGGGACTAGCGAACAATGAGCAGTTCTTC

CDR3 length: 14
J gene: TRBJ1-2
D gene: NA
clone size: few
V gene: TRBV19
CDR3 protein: CASSILGANYGYTF
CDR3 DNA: TGTGCCAGTAGTATACTGGGGGCGAACTATGGCTACACCTTC

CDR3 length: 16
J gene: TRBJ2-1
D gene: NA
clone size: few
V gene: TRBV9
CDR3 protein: CASSVGRGGSYNEQFF
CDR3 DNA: TGTGCCAGCAGCGTAGGAAGGGGGGGCTCCTACAATGAGCAGTTCTTC

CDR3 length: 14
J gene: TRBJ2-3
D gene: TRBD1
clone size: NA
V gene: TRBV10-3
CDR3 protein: CAISGTGLTDTQYF
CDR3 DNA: TGTGCCATCAGCGGGACAGGGTTAACAGATACGCAGTATTTT

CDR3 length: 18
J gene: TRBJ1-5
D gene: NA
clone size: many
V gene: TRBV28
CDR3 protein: CASSSGSLGGYSNQPQHF
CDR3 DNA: TGTGCCAGCAGCTCCGGGAGCCTAGGAGGCTATAGCAATCAGCCCCAGCATTTT

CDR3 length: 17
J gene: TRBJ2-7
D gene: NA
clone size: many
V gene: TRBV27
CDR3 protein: CASSPHSTVDQPYEQYF
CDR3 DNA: TGTGCCAGCAGTCCCCACTCAACAGTAGACCAACCCTACGAGCAGTACTTC

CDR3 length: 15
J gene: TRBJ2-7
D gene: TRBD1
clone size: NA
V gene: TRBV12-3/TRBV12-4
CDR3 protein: CASSPRQGDSYEQYF
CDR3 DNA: TGTGCCAGCAGTCCTCGACAGGGGGACTCCTACGAGCAGTACTTC

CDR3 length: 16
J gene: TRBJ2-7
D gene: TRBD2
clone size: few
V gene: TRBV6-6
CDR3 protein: CASSYSPEGGYYEQYF
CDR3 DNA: TGTGCCAGCAGTTACTCGCCAGAGGGAGGGTACTACGAGCAGTACTTC

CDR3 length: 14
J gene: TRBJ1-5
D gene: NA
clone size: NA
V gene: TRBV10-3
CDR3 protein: CAISDGGRNQPQHF
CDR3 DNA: TGTGCCATCAGTGACGGCGGACGCAATCAGCCCCAGCATTTT

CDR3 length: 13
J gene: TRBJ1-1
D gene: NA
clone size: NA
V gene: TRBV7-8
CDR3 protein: CASSPAINTEAFF
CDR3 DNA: TGTGCCAGCAGCCCGGCTATTAACACTGAAGCTTTCTTT

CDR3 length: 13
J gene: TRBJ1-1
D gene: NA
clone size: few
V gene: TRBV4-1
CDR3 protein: CASSHTGSTEAFF
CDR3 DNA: TGCGCCAGCAGCCACACCGGGAGTACTGAAGCTTTCTTT

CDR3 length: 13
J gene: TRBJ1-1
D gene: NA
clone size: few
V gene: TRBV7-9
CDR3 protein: CASSLSQGGEAFF
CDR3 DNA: TGTGCCAGCAGCTTAAGTCAGGGAGGTGAAGCTTTCTTT

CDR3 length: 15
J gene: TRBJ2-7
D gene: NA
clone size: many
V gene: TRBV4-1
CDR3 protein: CASSQHKGLSYEQYF
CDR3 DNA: TGCGCCAGCAGCCAACATAAGGGACTGAGCTACGAGCAGTACTTC

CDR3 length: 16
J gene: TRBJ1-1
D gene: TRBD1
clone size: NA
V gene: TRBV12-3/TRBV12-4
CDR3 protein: CASSLRPGGMNTEAFF
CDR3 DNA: TGTGCCAGCAGTTTACGTCCAGGGGGCATGAACACTGAAGCTTTCTTT

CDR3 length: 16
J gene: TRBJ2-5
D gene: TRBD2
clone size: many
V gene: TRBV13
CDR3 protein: CASSLGTSGRMETQYF
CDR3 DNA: TGTGCCAGCAGCTTAGGTACTAGCGGGAGGATGGAGACCCAGTACTTC

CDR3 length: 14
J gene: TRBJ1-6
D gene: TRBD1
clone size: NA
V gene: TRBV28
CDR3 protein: CASTVTGGISPLHF
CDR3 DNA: TGTGCCAGCACCGTAACAGGGGGCATTTCACCCCTCCACTTT

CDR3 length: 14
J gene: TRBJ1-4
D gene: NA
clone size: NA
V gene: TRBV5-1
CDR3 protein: CASSLAGTNEKLFF
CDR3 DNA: TGCGCCAGCAGCTTGGCTGGAACTAATGAAAAACTGTTTTTT

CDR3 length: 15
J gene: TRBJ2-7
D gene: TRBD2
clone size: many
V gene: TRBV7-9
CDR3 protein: CASSPTSGRAYEQYF
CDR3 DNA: TGTGCCAGCAGCCCTACTAGCGGGAGGGCCTACGAGCAGTACTTC

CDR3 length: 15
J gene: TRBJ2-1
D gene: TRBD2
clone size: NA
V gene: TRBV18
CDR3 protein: CASSPPSGRRDEQFF
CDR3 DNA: TGTGCCAGCTCACCACCTAGCGGGAGACGCGATGAGCAGTTCTTC

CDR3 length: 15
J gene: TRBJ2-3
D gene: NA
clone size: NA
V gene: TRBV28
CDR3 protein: CASSSVRTSTDTQYF
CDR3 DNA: TGTGCCAGCAGTTCCGTAAGGACTAGCACAGATACGCAGTATTTT

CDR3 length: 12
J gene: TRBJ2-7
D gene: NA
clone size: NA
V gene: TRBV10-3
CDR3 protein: CAISERGNEQYF
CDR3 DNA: TGTGCCATCAGTGAGAGGGGCAACGAGCAGTACTTC

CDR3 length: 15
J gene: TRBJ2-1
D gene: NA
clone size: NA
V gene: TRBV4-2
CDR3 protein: CASSQDVPEYNEQFF
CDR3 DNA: TGTGCCAGCAGCCAAGACGTCCCGGAGTACAATGAGCAGTTCTTC

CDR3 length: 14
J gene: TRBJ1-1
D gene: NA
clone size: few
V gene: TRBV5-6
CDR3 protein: CASSPNLRVTEAFF
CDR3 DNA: TGTGCCAGCAGCCCCAATCTACGGGTCACTGAAGCTTTCTTT

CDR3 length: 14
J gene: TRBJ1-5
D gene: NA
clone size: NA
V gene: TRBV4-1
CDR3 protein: CASSQGGVRQPQHF
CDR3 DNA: TGCGCCAGCAGCCAAGGAGGGGTTCGTCAGCCCCAGCATTTT

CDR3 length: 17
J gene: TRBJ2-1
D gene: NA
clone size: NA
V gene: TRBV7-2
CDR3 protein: CASSLAPRSHSYNEQFF
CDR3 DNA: TGTGCCAGCAGCTTAGCGCCGCGGAGTCACTCCTACAATGAGCAGTTCTTC